This TCR beta chain was recovered during a study of cytomegalovirus exposure and HLA in healthy donors. PCR primers comprised 60 Vbeta and 13 Jbeta primers. Clones were read by immunoSEQ multiplex PCR, and TCRdb kept only the in-frame ones, dropping some. This table has roughly 130,000 clones, approximately 80% appearing once. General study findings and limits: Despite most TCR sequences being rare, some public TCRs occurred in many donors. Three chains linked to CMV were shown in vitro to be specific for CMV antigens.

Despite likely unrecorded immune exposures, the donors were nominally healthy at the time of sampling. V lost 4 bases, J lost 7 bases, and 10 bases lay in between. The CDR3 loop spans 12 amino acids. Germline CDR1 SGHVS, CDR2 FNYEAQ. Details on this clone: Its specificity is not known.

The origin of this receptor is a man between 18 and 29 years old in good health and CMV-seronegative. The V and J genes are TRBV7-6 and TRBJ1-1; D might be TRBD1 (5 bases). The sample comprised PBMCs. The chain's CDR3 is CASSYQGNEAFF. The CDR3 region has the DNA TGTGCCAGCAGCTATCAGGGTAATGAAGCTTTCTTT.